The rows below give T cell receptor beta chains drawn from one sample of a study of blood T cell repertoires in COVID-19. Clones were sequenced by immunoSEQ multiplex PCR, and TCRdb holds only the in-frame ones, with some missing. The sample has about 89,000 clones; around 72% are singletons. The sample was peripheral blood. These receptors all come from a woman older than 75 with acute or convalescent COVID-19. Both conserved end residues are part of each CDR3. The order of the fields is clone size, V gene, D gene, J gene, CDR3 protein, CDR3 DNA. A D gene is named only where the DNA matches it firmly. Clone size is shown for a subset of rows, as once, few, many or a class of expanded clone.

clone_size: -
v_call: TRBV5-1
d_call: -
j_call: TRBJ2-2
cdr3_aa: CASSLAWTTETGELFF
cdr3_nt: TGCGCCAGCAGCTTGGCCTGGACTACCGAAACCGGGGAGCTGTTTTTT

clone_size: -
v_call: TRBV5-1
d_call: TRBD2
j_call: TRBJ2-1
cdr3_aa: CASSLMAGEYNEQFF
cdr3_nt: TGCGCCAGCAGCTTGATGGCGGGGGAATACAATGAGCAGTTCTTC

clone_size: -
v_call: TRBV3-1/TRBV3-2
d_call: -
j_call: TRBJ1-1
cdr3_aa: CASSQDPGFGVEAFF
cdr3_nt: TGTGCCAGCAGCCAAGACCCGGGCTTCGGGGTTGAAGCTTTCTTT

clone_size: -
v_call: TRBV6-5
d_call: -
j_call: TRBJ1-2
cdr3_aa: CASSPPGGVGDGYTF
cdr3_nt: TGTGCCAGCAGCCCACCGGGAGGTGTAGGGGATGGCTACACCTTC

clone_size: -
v_call: TRBV7-9
d_call: -
j_call: TRBJ1-2
cdr3_aa: CASSQGGSRYGYTF
cdr3_nt: TGTGCCAGCAGCCAGGGCGGCAGCCGCTATGGCTACACCTTC

clone_size: -
v_call: TRBV12-2
d_call: -
j_call: TRBJ1-1
cdr3_aa: CASRPWTGLNTEAFF
cdr3_nt: TGTGCAAGTCGCCCCTGGACAGGCCTGAACACTGAAGCTTTCTTT

clone_size: -
v_call: TRBV5-6
d_call: TRBD1
j_call: TRBJ2-7
cdr3_aa: CASSYRGYPPYEQYF
cdr3_nt: TGTGCCAGCAGCTACAGGGGCTACCCCCCCTACGAGCAGTACTTC

clone_size: -
v_call: TRBV5-1
d_call: TRBD1
j_call: TRBJ1-2
cdr3_aa: CASSPPLAQGDGYTF
cdr3_nt: TGCGCCAGCAGCCCTCCCCTGGCACAGGGGGACGGCTACACCTTC

clone_size: -
v_call: TRBV11-2
d_call: -
j_call: TRBJ1-6
cdr3_aa: CASSLRSGNSPLHF
cdr3_nt: TGTGCCAGCAGCTTAAGGTCAGGAAATTCACCCCTCCACTTT

clone_size: -
v_call: TRBV30
d_call: -
j_call: TRBJ2-3
cdr3_aa: CAWTEGVSTDTQYF
cdr3_nt: TGTGCCTGGACGGAAGGAGTTAGCACAGATACGCAGTATTTT

clone_size: -
v_call: TRBV7-8
d_call: -
j_call: TRBJ1-1
cdr3_aa: CASTPLYTNTEAFF
cdr3_nt: TGTGCCAGCACCCCGCTCTATACGAACACTGAAGCTTTCTTT

clone_size: -
v_call: TRBV18
d_call: -
j_call: TRBJ2-6
cdr3_aa: CASSLGGPLGANVLTF
cdr3_nt: TGTGCCAGCTCACTAGGCGGTCCCCTGGGGGCCAACGTCCTGACTTTC

clone_size: -
v_call: TRBV5-5
d_call: -
j_call: TRBJ1-5
cdr3_aa: CASSLDGVMWNQPQHF
cdr3_nt: TGTGCCAGCAGCTTGGACGGGGTAATGTGGAATCAGCCCCAGCATTTT

clone_size: -
v_call: TRBV19
d_call: -
j_call: TRBJ1-1
cdr3_aa: CASSIGGLGLNTEAFF
cdr3_nt: TGTGCCAGTAGTATCGGGGGGCTGGGTCTGAACACTGAAGCTTTCTTT

clone_size: -
v_call: TRBV5-1
d_call: -
j_call: TRBJ2-3
cdr3_aa: CASSLSLGSDTQYF
cdr3_nt: TGCGCCAGCAGCTTGTCCCTAGGCTCAGATACGCAGTATTTT

clone_size: many
v_call: TRBV6-2/TRBV6-3
d_call: TRBD1
j_call: TRBJ2-1
cdr3_aa: CASSYSPGQGIYNEQFF
cdr3_nt: TGTGCCAGCAGTTACTCCCCGGGACAGGGGATCTACAATGAGCAGTTCTTC

clone_size: -
v_call: TRBV3-1/TRBV3-2
d_call: -
j_call: TRBJ2-7
cdr3_aa: CASSQDTFRAYEQYF
cdr3_nt: TGTGCCAGCAGCCAAGATACATTCAGGGCCTACGAGCAGTACTTC

clone_size: -
v_call: TRBV5-1
d_call: -
j_call: TRBJ2-1
cdr3_aa: CASSLADREEYNEQFF
cdr3_nt: TGCGCCAGCAGCTTGGCCGACAGGGAGGAATACAATGAGCAGTTCTTC

clone_size: -
v_call: TRBV9
d_call: TRBD2
j_call: TRBJ2-2
cdr3_aa: CASRVAAGGPSSGELFF
cdr3_nt: TGCGCCAGCCGCGTCGCGGCGGGGGGGCCGTCATCCGGGGAGCTGTTTTTT

clone_size: -
v_call: TRBV6-1
d_call: -
j_call: TRBJ1-6
cdr3_aa: CASTNGRDSPLHF
cdr3_nt: TGTGCCAGCACTAACGGGAGGGATTCACCCCTCCACTTT

clone_size: -
v_call: TRBV2
d_call: -
j_call: TRBJ1-5
cdr3_aa: CASRRESNQPQHF
cdr3_nt: TGTGCCTCGCGGCGGGAGAGCAATCAGCCCCAGCATTTT

clone_size: -
v_call: TRBV4-3
d_call: TRBD1
j_call: TRBJ1-2
cdr3_aa: CASSQVATGGLGYTF
cdr3_nt: TGCGCCAGCAGCCAAGTTGCGACAGGGGGATTGGGCTACACCTTC

clone_size: -
v_call: TRBV7-9
d_call: TRBD1
j_call: TRBJ1-1
cdr3_aa: CASSLWDRGAEAFF
cdr3_nt: TGTGCCAGCAGCCTGTGGGACAGGGGCGCTGAAGCTTTCTTT

clone_size: -
v_call: TRBV6-1
d_call: -
j_call: TRBJ1-2
cdr3_aa: CASSEAVYMNYGYTF
cdr3_nt: TGTGCCAGCAGTGAGGCAGTATACATGAACTATGGCTACACCTTC

clone_size: -
v_call: TRBV12-3/TRBV12-4
d_call: -
j_call: TRBJ2-1
cdr3_aa: CASRRGNNEQFF
cdr3_nt: TGTGCCAGCAGACGCGGGAACAATGAGCAGTTCTTC

clone_size: -
v_call: TRBV6-2/TRBV6-3
d_call: TRBD1
j_call: TRBJ2-2
cdr3_aa: CASSDRGAGELFF
cdr3_nt: TGTGCCAGCAGTGACAGGGGAGCCGGGGAGCTGTTTTTT